These T cell receptor beta chains were read from a single sample in a study of blood T cell repertoires in COVID-19. Here immunoSEQ multiplex PCR was the method, and the copy in TCRdb shows in-frame clones only, minus some. Here the sample spans roughly 230,000 clones, more than 75% being singletons. Sequenced: peripheral blood. The receptors derive from a man aged 35 to 55 with acute or convalescent COVID-19. CDR3s include the opening cysteine and the closing phenylalanine or tryptophan. A D gene is named only where the DNA matches it firmly. Rows give clone size only sometimes, using once, few, many, or a class for an expanded clone.

d_gene,v_gene,j_gene,abundance,CDR3aa,CDR3nt
TRBD1,TRBV19,TRBJ2-7,.,CASLDRVDLYEQYF,TGTGCCAGCCTGGACAGGGTCGATCTCTACGAGCAGTACTTC
TRBD1,TRBV30,TRBJ1-1,.,CAWTGGTVEAFF,TGTGCCTGGACAGGGGGAACAGTTGAAGCTTTCTTT
.,TRBV7-2,TRBJ2-3,.,CASSFAGTGSTDTQYF,TGTGCCAGCAGCTTTGCGGGAACTGGGAGCACAGATACGCAGTATTTT
.,TRBV28,TRBJ1-1,once,CASSPNHQGPAEAFF,TGTGCCAGCAGTCCCAATCACCAGGGTCCCGCTGAAGCTTTCTTT
TRBD1,TRBV27,TRBJ1-1,.,CASRVRRGTYSEAFF,TGTGCCAGCAGGGTACGCAGGGGGACCTACTCCGAAGCTTTCTTT
.,TRBV11-1,TRBJ2-3,.,CASSTGHSDTQYF,TGTGCCAGCAGCACGGGACATTCGGATACGCAGTATTTT
.,TRBV6-5,TRBJ1-1,few,CASSYGGLGPNTEAFF,TGTGCCAGCAGTTACGGGGGACTAGGCCCTAACACTGAAGCTTTCTTT
.,TRBV2,TRBJ2-7,.,CASSDRVRDEQYF,TGTGCCAGCAGTGACAGGGTTCGGGACGAGCAGTACTTC
.,TRBV30,TRBJ2-7,.,CAWSPWTASAHEQYF,TGTGCCTGGAGTCCCTGGACAGCCAGTGCCCACGAGCAGTACTTC
TRBD2,TRBV3-1/TRBV3-2,TRBJ2-3,.,CASSRASGPTSTDTQYF,TGTGCCAGCAGCCGGGCTAGCGGGCCGACTAGCACAGATACGCAGTATTTT
.,TRBV5-1,TRBJ2-7,once,CASSLGGQISFYEQYF,TGCGCCAGCAGCTTAGGGGGACAAATCTCCTTCTACGAGCAGTACTTC
TRBD2,TRBV11-2,TRBJ2-1,.,CASSLFSLAGRNEQFF,TGTGCCAGCAGCTTGTTTTCGCTAGCGGGGAGAAATGAGCAGTTCTTC
TRBD1,TRBV12-3/TRBV12-4,TRBJ1-2,.,CASSVFGTGLYTF,TGTGCCAGCAGCGTTTTCGGGACAGGCCTTTACACCTTC
.,TRBV11-2,TRBJ1-3,.,CASSSGGSGNTIYF,TGTGCCAGCAGTTCCGGGGGCTCTGGAAACACCATATATTTT
TRBD2,TRBV7-2,TRBJ2-2,.,CASSRTSGGAGELFF,TGTGCCAGCAGCAGGACTAGCGGGGGGGCCGGGGAGCTGTTTTTT
.,TRBV28,TRBJ1-5,many,CASSPPPRVRSNQPQHF,TGTGCCAGCAGTCCCCCTCCCAGGGTTAGGAGCAATCAGCCCCAGCATTTT
TRBD1,TRBV24-1,TRBJ2-7,.,CATSGTGSDEQYF,TGTGCCACCTCCGGGACAGGGTCTGACGAGCAGTACTTC
TRBD1,TRBV2,TRBJ1-1,.,CASMDRLNTEAFF,TGTGCCAGCATGGACAGGTTGAACACTGAAGCTTTCTTT
TRBD2,TRBV3-1/TRBV3-2,TRBJ2-5,.,CASSLSRAGGETQYF,TGTGCCAGCAGCCTAAGTCGAGCGGGGGGAGAGACCCAGTACTTC
TRBD2,TRBV10-2,TRBJ2-3,.,CASSEWSGASTDTQYF,TGCGCCAGCAGTGAGTGGAGCGGGGCTAGCACAGATACGCAGTATTTT
.,TRBV30,TRBJ2-3,.,CAWSVGPGSEDTQYF,TGTGCCTGGAGTGTAGGTCCAGGGTCGGAAGATACGCAGTATTTT
.,TRBV6-1,TRBJ2-7,.,CASSEGGTLEQYF,TGTGCCAGCAGTGAAGGGGGCACCCTAGAGCAGTACTTC
.,TRBV11-3,TRBJ2-1,.,CASSSQGLPFSYNEQFF,TGTGCCAGCAGCTCGCAGGGCCTTCCCTTCTCCTACAATGAGCAGTTCTTC
TRBD2,TRBV24-1,TRBJ2-1,.,CATGLRDNEQFF,TGTGCCACGGGACTACGCGACAATGAGCAGTTCTTC
.,TRBV28,TRBJ1-6,.,CASSLRAGVNSPLHF,TGTGCCAGCAGTTTACGGGCAGGGGTAAATTCACCCCTCCACTTT
TRBD2,TRBV27,TRBJ2-7,.,CASSSGLAGAYTYEQYF,TGTGCCAGCAGTTCGGGACTAGCGGGGGCCTACACCTACGAGCAGTACTTC
TRBD2,TRBV27,TRBJ2-5,once,CASSFRSAGVPVETQYF,TGTGCCAGCAGTTTTCGGTCCGCGGGAGTCCCAGTGGAGACCCAGTACTTC
.,TRBV12-3/TRBV12-4,TRBJ2-2,.,CASSPTYTGELFF,TGTGCCAGCAGTCCTACCTACACCGGGGAGCTGTTTTTT
.,TRBV3-1/TRBV3-2,TRBJ2-6,.,CASSFTGSSGANVLTF,TGTGCCAGCAGCTTCACAGGGAGCTCTGGGGCCAACGTCCTGACTTTC
.,TRBV7-2,TRBJ1-2,few,CASSLGSGGYTF,TGTGCCAGCAGCCTAGGGTCGGGTGGCTACACCTTC
.,TRBV27,TRBJ2-5,few,CASSFNGQGTQYF,TGTGCCAGCAGCTTTAATGGACAAGGGACCCAGTACTTC
.,TRBV19,TRBJ2-7,.,CASSIVGGVGNEQYF,TGTGCCAGTAGTATAGTAGGAGGGGTTGGCAACGAGCAGTACTTC
.,TRBV30,TRBJ1-1,.,CAWSVLSSTVAFF,TGTGCCTGGAGTGTACTTTCCTCAACGGTAGCTTTCTTT
.,TRBV24-1,TRBJ2-7,.,CATSDSGTSNSYEQYF,TGTGCCACCAGTGATTCCGGGACATCGAACTCCTACGAGCAGTACTTC
TRBD2,TRBV7-3,TRBJ2-1,.,CASSFSGGPRNEQFF,TGTGCCAGCAGCTTTAGCGGGGGCCCCCGCAATGAGCAGTTCTTC
.,TRBV29-1,TRBJ2-5,once,CSVKRGETQYF,TGCAGCGTGAAACGGGGAGAGACCCAGTACTTC
.,TRBV9,TRBJ1-5,once,CASSDTGDQPQHF,TGTGCCAGCAGCGATACAGGAGATCAGCCCCAGCATTTT
.,TRBV5-6,TRBJ2-7,.,CASSLISGRHEQYF,TGTGCCAGCAGCTTGATTTCGGGTAGACACGAGCAGTACTTC
.,TRBV2,TRBJ2-7,few,CASSRQWNYEQYF,TGTGCCAGCAGCCGACAGTGGAACTACGAGCAGTACTTC
.,TRBV24-1,TRBJ1-1,.,CATSGPYTEAFF,TGTGCCACCAGTGGTCCCTACACTGAAGCTTTCTTT
TRBD1,TRBV7-2,TRBJ2-1,.,CASSLGQGGYNEQFF,TGTGCCAGCAGCTTAGGACAGGGGGGCTACAATGAGCAGTTCTTC
.,TRBV30,TRBJ1-1,.,CACPRRGRTIEAFF,TGTGCCTGTCCAAGGAGGGGCCGAACCATTGAAGCTTTCTTT
TRBD1,TRBV30,TRBJ1-1,.,CAWGDRGDTEAFF,TGTGCCTGGGGGGACAGGGGGGACACTGAAGCTTTCTTT
.,TRBV28,TRBJ2-5,.,CASSFWTEQETQYF,TGTGCCAGCAGTTTTTGGACAGAGCAAGAGACCCAGTACTTC
.,TRBV7-2,TRBJ1-2,.,CASSLDITYGYTF,TGTGCCAGCAGCTTAGACATTACCTATGGCTACACCTTC
.,TRBV12-5,TRBJ2-3,.,CASGRDFDTDTQYF,TGTGCTAGTGGTCGGGACTTTGACACAGATACGCAGTATTTT
TRBD1,TRBV6-5,TRBJ1-6,.,CASKWTGTNSPLHF,TGTGCCAGCAAGTGGACAGGGACCAATTCACCCCTCCACTTT
.,TRBV2,TRBJ2-1,.,CASNTIGLGEDEQFF,TGTGCCAGCAATACTATCGGACTCGGCGAGGATGAGCAGTTCTTC
.,TRBV18,TRBJ1-1,once,CASSQQTETEAFF,TGTGCCAGCTCACAACAGACAGAAACTGAAGCTTTCTTT
.,TRBV5-1,TRBJ2-2,.,CATRVRDSGELFF,TGCGCCACCCGCGTACGGGACTCCGGGGAGCTGTTTTTT
TRBD1,TRBV10-3,TRBJ1-6,.,CAISHRQGHLILYNSPLHF,TGTGCCATCAGCCACAGACAGGGACACCTGATTCTCTATAATTCACCCCTCCACTTT
.,TRBV4-3,TRBJ2-4,.,CASSQEVLGGLRGIQYF,TGCGCCAGCAGCCAAGAAGTCCTCGGGGGGCTAAGAGGCATTCAGTACTTC
.,TRBV18,TRBJ2-1,.,CASSPQRSRPSEQFF,TGTGCCAGCTCACCCCAGCGGTCTAGACCCAGTGAGCAGTTCTTC